This T cell receptor beta chain was identified during a study of T cell responses to AZD1222 COVID-19 vaccine. Data came from immunoSEQ multiplex PCR; TCRdb stores just in-frame clones and leaves some out. The sample lists about 120,000 clones, about 90% occurring once. With regard to this clone: Its cognate antigen is unknown.

The CDR3 loop spans 12 amino acids. Trimming left V 4 bases short and J 4 bases short, with 7 bases between. Overall study findings and caveats: Vaccine-associated CD4 TCRs spanned spike, dominant at 160-218 and 743-854. There were mostly white British donors and more females than males, and clonal diversity was possibly underestimated. Unmutated variant regions are reportedly the target of nearly half of TCRs that are spike-specific.

This clonotype was sampled from an adult in good health. The V and J genes are TRBV12-3 or TRBV12-4 and TRBJ1-1; tentative D call: TRBD1 (6 bases). The sample consisted of peripheral blood, taken on day 0 of AZD1222 vaccination. CDR3 sequence: CASSWGPTEAFF. CDR3 DNA sequence: TGTGCCAGCAGTTGGGGGCCCACTGAAGCTTTCTTT.